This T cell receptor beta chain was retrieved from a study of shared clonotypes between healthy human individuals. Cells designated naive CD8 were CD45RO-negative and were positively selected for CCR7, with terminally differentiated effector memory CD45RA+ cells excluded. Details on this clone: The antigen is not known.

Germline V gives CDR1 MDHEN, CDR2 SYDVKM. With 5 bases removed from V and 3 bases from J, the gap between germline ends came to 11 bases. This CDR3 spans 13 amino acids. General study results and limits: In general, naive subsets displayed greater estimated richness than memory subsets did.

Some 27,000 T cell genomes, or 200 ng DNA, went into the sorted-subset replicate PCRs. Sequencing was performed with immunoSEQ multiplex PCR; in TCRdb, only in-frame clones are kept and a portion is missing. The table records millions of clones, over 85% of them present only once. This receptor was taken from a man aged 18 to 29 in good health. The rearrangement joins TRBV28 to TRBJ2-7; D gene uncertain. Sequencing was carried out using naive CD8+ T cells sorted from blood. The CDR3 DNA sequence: TGTGCCAGCAGTCCCGCGGACGACTACGAGCAGTACTTC. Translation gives CASSPADDYEQYF. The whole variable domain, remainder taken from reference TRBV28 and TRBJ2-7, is DVKVTQSSRYLVKRTGEKVFLECVQDMDHENMFWYRQDPGLGLRLIYFSYDVKMKEKGDIPEGYSVSREKKERFSLILESASTNQTSMYLCASSPADDYEQYFGPGTRLTVT.